The next 15 T cell receptor beta chains were all read from a single sample in a study of blood T cell repertoires in COVID-19. TCRdb's copy holds only in-frame clones and misses some; the assay was immunoSEQ multiplex PCR. This table has over 150,000 clones, roughly 80% appearing once. Material: peripheral blood. All receptors derive from a man between 18 and 29 years old with active or convalescent COVID-19.

J is TRBJ2-1 and V is TRBV3-1 (or the pseudogene TRBV3-2); TRBD2 agrees at 11 bases. Germline V gives CDR1 LGHDT, CDR2 YNNKEL (reference sequence). This CDR3 has 15 amino acids. J was trimmed by 12 bases and V by 8 bases; bases with no gene match: 15. The CDR3 DNA sequence: TGTGCCAGCGGCGCCTCTAGCGGGGGGCCCCTAGCGCAGTTCTTC. The encoded protein is CASGASSGGPLAQFF.

The chain combines TRBV11-3 with TRBJ2-7; 7 bases line up with TRBD1. After removal of 5 bases from V and 6 bases from J, the junction contained 10 bases not matched to a gene. The CDR3 totals 14 residues. CDR1 SGHNT and CDR2 YENEEA come from the germline V gene. The CDR3 DNA sequence: TGTGCCAGCAGCCACGGGACAGCCTTTTCCGAGCAGTACTTC. Protein: CASSHGTAFSEQYF.

This chain joins TRBV6-5 and TRBJ2-5; D possibly corresponds to TRBD1 (6 bases). Trimming shortened V by 5 bases and J by 7 bases, and 14 bases separated the two germline ends. This CDR3 region has 13 residues. Looked up from germline, CDR1 is MNHEY and CDR2 is SVGAGI. The CDR3 is CASSRGQGGTQYF. The CDR3 coding sequence is TGTGCCAGCAGTAGGGGACAAGGGGGGACCCAGTACTTC.

The V and J genes are TRBV24-1 and TRBJ2-3; D is unclear. V was clipped by 10 bases and J by 0 bases, with 10 bases between them. Germline lookup yields CDR1 KGHDR and CDR2 SFDVKD. The CDR3 totals 13 residues. CDR3 sequence reads: CATRLSSTDTQYF. CDR3 coding DNA: TGTGCCACGAGATTGAGCAGCACAGATACGCAGTATTTT.

The genes are TRBV5-6 and TRBJ2-2; 15 bases fit TRBD2. CDR1 is SGHDT, CDR2 YYEEEE, per germline. This CDR3 has 18 residues. Losses at the gene ends were 3 bases for V and 1 base for J; bases not matched to a gene: 4. The CDR3 DNA is TGTGCCAGCAGCTCGCCGGGACTAGCGGGGGGGAACACCGGGGAGCTGTTTTTT. The encoded protein is CASSSPGLAGGNTGELFF.

This sequence joins TRBV15 and TRBJ2-5, with D possibly matching TRBD1 (5 bases). Per germline, CDR1 LNHNV and CDR2 YYDKDF (reference sequence). The length of the CDR3 is 16 residues. V shed 10 bases and J shed 0 bases, with 21 bases lying between them. CDR3 nucleotides: TGTGCCAACCCAACTCCGGCTCAGGGTAACCAAGAGACCCAGTACTTC. Protein sequence: CANPTPAQGNQETQYF. The full variable domain, with the rest looked up from reference TRBV15 and TRBJ2-5, is DAMVIQNPRYQVTQFGKPVTLSCSQTLNHNVMYWYQQKSSQAPKLLFHYYDKDFNNEADTPDNFQSRRPNTSFCFLDIRSPGLGDTAMYLCANPTPAQGNQETQYFGPGTRLLVL.

The V and J genes are TRBV13 and TRBJ1-1, with D perhaps matching TRBD1 (5 bases). V gave up 4 bases and J gave up 0 bases, with 15 bases separating them. Germline CDR1 reads PRHDT; CDR2 reads FYEKMQ (reference sequence). This CDR3 is built from 16 residues. The CDR3 DNA reads TGTGCCAGCAGCTCTTCAGGGCGGGGGATGAACACTGAAGCTTTCTTT. Translating gives CASSSSGRGMNTEAFF.

This chain joins TRBV5-6 and TRBJ1-4; no clear D. The V end was cut by 0 bases, the J end by 8 bases, with 11 bases between. The germline CDR1 and CDR2 sequences are SGHDT and YYEEEE. The CDR3 runs 14 residues. The DNA of the CDR3 is TGTGCCAGCAGCTTGGGTGGTGCGGGGGAAAAACTGTTTTTT. As protein: CASSLGGAGEKLFF.

This clone was seen only once. The chain combines TRBV5-1 with TRBJ2-3; 9 nucleotides match TRBD1. V lost 4 bases to trimming and J lost 5 bases; unmatched junction nucleotides: 8. The CDR3 is 15 residues long. CDR1 is SGHRS and CDR2 is YFSETQ in the germline V gene. CDR3 amino acids: CASSPRQGDRDTQYF. CDR3 DNA: TGCGCCAGCAGCCCACGACAGGGGGATAGAGATACGCAGTATTTT. Complete variable domain (other parts from reference TRBV5-1 and TRBJ2-3): KAGVTQTPRYLIKTRGQQVTLSCSPISGHRSVSWYQQTPGQGLQFLFEYFSETQRNKGNFPGRFSGRQFSNSRSEMNVSTLELGDSALYLCASSPRQGDRDTQYFGPGTRLTVL.

The table lists this clone with a few counts. The chain couples TRBV7-2 to TRBJ2-5; 7 bases are a match to TRBD2. This CDR3 spans 15 amino acids. Unmatched junction bases numbered 5, after V lost 2 bases and J lost 2 bases. CDR1 SGHTA and CDR2 FQGNSA come from the germline V gene. The chain's CDR3 is CASSLTGLVQETQYF. CDR3 DNA sequence: TGTGCCAGCAGCTTAACCGGACTAGTACAAGAGACCCAGTACTTC.

This chain connects TRBV3-1 (or the pseudogene TRBV3-2) to TRBJ2-3, with D possibly TRBD2 on 5 matching bases. CDR1 is LGHDT, CDR2 YNNKEL, per germline (reference sequence). The CDR3 runs to 15 residues. V dropped 4 bases and J dropped 4 bases, with 15 bases sitting between them. Written as DNA, the CDR3 is TGTGCCAGCAGCCTTCAGCCGGGATTTTCAGATACGCAGTATTTT. Translating gives CASSLQPGFSDTQYF.

The DNA for the CDR3 is TGTGCCAGCAGCTTGACTAGCGGGAGAGGATACTATGAGCAGTTCTTC. This gives the protein CASSLTSGRGYYEQFF. The V and J genes are TRBV7-8 and TRBJ2-1; TRBD2 agrees at 12 bases. Germline-derived CDR1 and CDR2 are SGHVS and FQNEAQ. V shed 3 bases, J shed 8 bases, and the junction held 8 bases outside the gene matches. CDR3 length: 16 residues.

This clone has a handful of counts. The gene calls are TRBV3-1 (or the pseudogene TRBV3-2) and TRBJ2-3; TRBD2 matches at 7 bases. The CDR3 runs 18 residues. Looked up from germline, CDR1 is LGHDT and CDR2 is YNNKEL (reference sequence). V lost 1 base and J lost 0; bases outside the gene matches: 10. This chain's CDR3 is CASSQGLAEISSTDTQYF. DNA for the CDR3: TGTGCCAGCAGCCAAGGGCTAGCGGAAATCTCTAGCACAGATACGCAGTATTTT.

The chain is built from TRBV14 and TRBJ2-1; D may be TRBD2 (5 bases). The CDR3 has 15 amino acids. The V end was cut by 4 bases, the J end by 6 bases, with 16 bases between. CDR1 and CDR2 from the germline V gene are SGHDN and FVKESK. Here the CDR3 DNA reads TGTGCCAGCAGCCTCACTCGCTGGACTCCCAATGAGCAGTTCTTC. It yields the protein CASSLTRWTPNEQFF.

This chain links TRBV24-1 with TRBJ2-2; D perhaps matches TRBD2 (7 bases). The CDR3 extends over 13 amino acids. The germline CDR1 and CDR2 sequences are KGHDR and SFDVKD. V lost 9 bases to trimming and J lost 5 bases, with 12 bases between them. The CDR3 DNA reads as TGTGCCACCGGGGGGGCTGGAACCGGGGAGCTGTTTTTT. Residues: CATGGAGTGELFF.